This T cell receptor (beta chain) comes out of a study of T cell responses to AZD1222 COVID-19 vaccine. Trimming at V came to 3 bases and at J to 1 base, leaving 3 bases not matched to a gene. Germline CDR1 reads SGHDN; CDR2 reads FVKESK. The CDR3 loop spans 16 amino acids. Clones were read by immunoSEQ multiplex PCR, and TCRdb kept only the in-frame ones, dropping some. The repertoire has roughly 160,000 clones, more than 70% of them found once; the top ten carry more than 5%. Specimen: peripheral blood, collected on day 0 of AZD1222 vaccination. The chain joins TRBV14 to TRBJ2-1, with 10 positions matching TRBD2. The receptor was isolated from an adult in good health. CDR3 nucleotides: TGTGCCAGCAGCCAGCTAGCGGGAGAATCCTACAATGAGCAGTTCTTC. Its translation: CASSQLAGESYNEQFF.